In its sample, the clone carrying this T cell receptor beta chain was seen a few times. Its antigen is not known. The sample belongs to a study of beta chain features in type 1 diabetes. The study, taken as a whole, reports: Moderately but significantly shorter TCRB CDR3s were found in Type 1 diabetes patients in all four CD4+ subsets.

The investigators reverse transcribed all of the isolated RNA, so they sequenced expressed TCRB transcripts. Using immunoSEQ multiplex PCR, the repertoire was profiled, and TCRdb retains in-frame clones only, with some absent. The table has 600,000 to 750,000 clones, under 15% seen once. Sequenced material: naive CD4+ T cells from blood. The source of this sequence is a man between 25 and 39 years old with type 1 diabetes.

For the CDR3, the DNA is TGTGCCAGCTCCTATGGCTACACCTTC. It translates to CASSYGYTF. V is TRBV27 and J is TRBJ1-2, with D unresolved. The CDR3 sequence is 9 residues long. Trimming cost V 8 bases and J 4 bases, with 2 bases left between them. CDR1 and CDR2 (germline): MNHEY, SMNVEV (reference sequence).